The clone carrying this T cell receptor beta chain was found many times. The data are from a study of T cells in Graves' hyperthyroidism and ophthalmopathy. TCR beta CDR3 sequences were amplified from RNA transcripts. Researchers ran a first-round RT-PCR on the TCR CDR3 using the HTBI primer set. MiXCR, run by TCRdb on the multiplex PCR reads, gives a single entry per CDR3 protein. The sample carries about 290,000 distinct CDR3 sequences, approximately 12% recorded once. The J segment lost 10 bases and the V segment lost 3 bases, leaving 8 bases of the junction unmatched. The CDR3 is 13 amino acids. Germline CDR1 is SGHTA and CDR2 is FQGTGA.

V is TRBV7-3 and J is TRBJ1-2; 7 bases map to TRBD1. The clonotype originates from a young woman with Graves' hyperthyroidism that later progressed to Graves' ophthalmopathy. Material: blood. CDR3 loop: CASSFSTGSNYTF. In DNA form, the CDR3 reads TGTGCCAGCAGCTTTTCGACAGGGTCGAACTACACCTTC.